Below are 14 T cell receptor beta chains sequenced from a single sample in a study of cytomegalovirus exposure and HLA in healthy donors. Researchers ran the PCR with 60 Vbeta and 13 Jbeta primers. Data came from immunoSEQ multiplex PCR; TCRdb stores just in-frame clones and leaves some out. The sample yields just under 150,000 clones, roughly 80% seen once. The specimen sequenced was PBMCs. The receptor set was obtained from a woman in her thirties in good health and CMV-seronegative.

The rearrangement uses TRBV11-2 and TRBJ1-2, with D possibly matching TRBD1 (6 bases). The CDR3 totals 15 residues. CDR1 and CDR2 (germline): SGHAT, FQNNGV. Trimming stripped 4 bases from V and 3 bases from J, with 15 bases between. CDR3 loop: CASSSLRGTDYGYTF. In DNA form, the CDR3 reads TGTGCCAGCAGCTCCCTGAGGGGGACCGACTATGGCTACACCTTC.

The gene calls are TRBV30 and TRBJ2-1, with 8 bases lining up with TRBD2. The CDR3 has 15 amino acids. V dropped 0 bases and J dropped 6; count of bases not matched to a gene: 7. Germline assignment: CDR1 GTSNPN and CDR2 SVGIG (reference sequence). CDR3 in DNA: TGTGCCTGGAGTGTACCCAGCGGGGGCTCCAATGAGCAGTTCTTC. This sequence encodes CAWSVPSGGSNEQFF.

The chain employs TRBV7-2 and TRBJ2-7; D perhaps matches TRBD2 (6 bases). V lost 5 bases to trimming and J lost 5 bases, with 16 bases between them. Germline assignment: CDR1 SGHTA and CDR2 FQGNSA. The CDR3 runs to 14 residues. The CDR3 loop reads CASSPGLHMNEQYF. CDR3 DNA: TGTGCCAGCAGCCCGGGACTCCATATGAACGAGCAGTACTTC.

As to this clone: The sample has other DNA sequences that encode this CDR3 too. This chain joins TRBV6-5 and TRBJ2-7, with 10 bases matching TRBD1. J gave up 4 bases and V 3 bases, and 6 bases lay outside the gene matches. The CDR3 loop spans 15 amino acids. Germline CDR1 and CDR2: MNHEY and SVGAGI. The CDR3 DNA follows: TGTGCCAGCAGTTATGAGAGGGACAGGGGATACGAGCAGTACTTC. This encodes CASSYERDRGYEQYF.

CDR3 DNA: TGTGCCAGCAGCTCACAGGGAAGAGCTAACTATGGCTACACCTTC. Amino acids: CASSSQGRANYGYTF. The chain joins TRBV9 to TRBJ1-2, with D perhaps matching TRBD1 (6 bases). The CDR3 length is 15 residues. Trimming took 4 bases from V and 0 from J, leaving 13 bases between them. Germline CDR1 and CDR2: SGDLS and YYNGEE.

The genes are TRBV28 and TRBJ1-1; TRBD1 might be the D (5 bases). Germline V gene sequence: CDR1 MDHEN, CDR2 SYDVKM. There are 16 residues in the CDR3. V dropped 2 bases and J dropped 0 bases, with 13 bases sitting between them. The CDR3, as DNA: TGTGCCAGCAGTTTACCGGGACTGATAATGAACACTGAAGCTTTCTTT. It translates to CASSLPGLIMNTEAFF.

This clone was recorded a few times. Other DNA sequences in the sample encode the same CDR3. The V and J genes are TRBV5-1 and TRBJ1-2, with unresolved D. CDR3 length: 13 amino acids. Per the germline V gene, CDR1 is SGHRS and CDR2 is YFSETQ. V was shortened by 4 bases and J by 1 base, with 8 bases between the two germline ends. CDR3 sequence (DNA): TGCGCCAGCAGCCCTGGCGGTAACTATGGCTACACCTTC. Protein: CASSPGGNYGYTF.

This chain uses TRBV6-1 with TRBJ2-2; D not resolved. V gave up 6 bases and J gave up 6 bases, with 14 bases separating them. This CDR3 is built from 14 residues. The V gene's germline CDR1 is MNHNS and CDR2 SASEGT. CDR3 DNA sequence: TGTGCCAGCAGGCAGCTAGAATCTGCCGGGGAGCTGTTTTTT. Its protein is CASRQLESAGELFF.

A remark on this clone: This specimen includes other DNA sequences encoding the same CDR3. The chain employs TRBV2 and TRBJ2-7, with 10 bases aligning to TRBD2. Germline V gene lookup returns CDR1 SNHLY and CDR2 FYNNEI. The CDR3 contains 16 residues. The junction had 11 bases not matched to a gene; V was cut back by 3 bases and J by 6 bases. CDR3 sequence: CASSDPTSGRASEQYF. In nucleotides, the CDR3 is TGTGCCAGCAGTGATCCTACCAGCGGGAGGGCGAGCGAGCAGTACTTC.

This chain connects TRBV6-1 to TRBJ2-7, with D possibly matching TRBD2 (6 bases). V was shortened by 4 bases and J by 4 bases, with 14 bases between the two germline ends. Germline CDR1 MNHNS, CDR2 SASEGT. The CDR3 sequence is 14 residues long. The CDR3 region has the DNA TGTGCCAGCAGTGTTTGGAGGGGCCAATACGAGCAGTACTTC. Protein: CASSVWRGQYEQYF.

The chain combines TRBV11-3 with TRBJ2-4; tentatively, D is TRBD1 (5 bases). The ends were cut back, 0 bases at V and 11 bases at J, with 11 bases in the middle. CDR3 length equals 13 residues. From germline, CDR1 is SGHNT and CDR2 YENEEA. The CDR3 DNA is TGTGCCAGCAGCTTAGACCCCTCGACAGTTCAGTACTTC. Protein: CASSLDPSTVQYF. The full variable domain, in which reference TRBV11-3 and TRBJ2-4 provide the parts outside the CDR3, is EAGVVQSPRYKIIEKKQPVAFWCNPISGHNTLYWYLQNLGQGPELLIRYENEEAVDDSQLPKDRFSAERLKGVDSTLKIQPAELGDSAVYLCASSLDPSTVQYFGAGTRLSVL.

This clone was observed a handful of times. V is TRBV7-2 and J is TRBJ2-7; 10 bases map to TRBD1. CDR1 SGHTA and CDR2 FQGNSA come from the germline V gene. The V gene end was trimmed by 1 base and the J gene end by 2 bases; junction bases not matched to a gene: 2. The CDR3 spans 15 residues. CDR3 region: CASSLVGQGAYEQYF. CDR3 DNA sequence: TGTGCCAGCAGCTTAGTCGGACAGGGGGCCTACGAGCAGTACTTC.

V is TRBV9 and J is TRBJ1-1, with D possibly being TRBD1 (5 bases). The CDR3 covers 14 residues. Germline loops: CDR1 SGDLS, CDR2 YYNGEE. V gave up 0 bases and J gave up 1 base, with 7 bases separating them. In nucleotides, the CDR3 is TGTGCCAGCAGCGTAGCACAGGAGAACACTGAAGCTTTCTTT. Protein sequence: CASSVAQENTEAFF.

V and J are TRBV7-9 and TRBJ2-7; 13 bases line up with TRBD2. The CDR3 is 16 residues long. Germline-derived CDR1 and CDR2 are SEHNR and FQNEAQ (reference sequence). The J segment lost 0 bases and the V segment lost 4 bases, leaving 3 bases of the junction unmatched. The CDR3 is CASSYGTSGASYEQYF. The DNA of the CDR3 is TGTGCCAGCAGCTATGGGACTAGCGGGGCCTCCTACGAGCAGTACTTC.